Listed below are T cell receptor beta chains from one sample, sequenced in a study of shared clonotypes between healthy human individuals. Libraries were prepared by immunoSEQ multiplex PCR; TCRdb keeps only in-frame clonotypes and omits some of them. The table lists around 350,000 clones, around 67% of them singletons. What was sequenced was memory CD4+ T cells sorted from blood. The source of these receptors is a man aged 30-40 years in good health. CDR3s include the opening cysteine and the closing phenylalanine or tryptophan. D genes are given only for firm matches. Some rows mark clone size as missing; the rest say once, few, many or name a class of expanded clone.

d_call clone_size j_call v_call cdr3_aa cdr3_nt
NA NA TRBJ2-7 TRBV10-3 CAISGGGRDYEQYF TGTGCCATCAGTGGCGGTGGCAGGGACTACGAGCAGTACTTC
NA few TRBJ2-7 TRBV7-8 CASSLLVQVYEQYF TGTGCCAGCAGCCTACTCGTCCAGGTCTACGAGCAGTACTTC
TRBD1 NA TRBJ2-7 TRBV5-6 CASSPPSQGAYEQYF TGTGCCAGCAGCCCCCCCTCCCAGGGGGCTTACGAGCAGTACTTC
NA NA TRBJ2-5 TRBV30 CAWRAPPAGNQYF TGTGCCTGGAGGGCACCCCCCGCTGGGAACCAGTACTTC
NA few TRBJ1-2 TRBV5-3 CARSLYGSTGDGYTF TGTGCCAGAAGCTTATATGGCAGCACAGGCGATGGCTACACCTTC
NA NA TRBJ2-7 TRBV7-9 CASSSFRGTVHEQYF TGTGCCAGCAGCTCGTTCAGGGGTACGGTCCACGAGCAGTACTTC
NA NA TRBJ1-2 TRBV18 CASSPGDYDYTF TGTGCCAGCTCACCAGGGGATTATGACTACACCTTC
NA few TRBJ2-2 TRBV30 CAWNFRGFTGELFF TGTGCCTGGAACTTTCGGGGATTTACCGGGGAGCTGTTTTTT
NA NA TRBJ2-2 TRBV27 CASSPRLVSGELFF TGTGCCAGCAGTCCGAGACTAGTGTCCGGGGAGCTGTTTTTT
NA NA TRBJ2-7 TRBV2 CASSDQLDNEQYF TGTGCCAGCAGTGATCAATTGGATAACGAGCAGTACTTC
NA NA TRBJ1-1 TRBV19 CASSGRYTEAFF TGTGCCAGTAGCGGACGGTACACTGAAGCTTTCTTT
NA many TRBJ2-6 TRBV9 CASSPPSNSGANVLTF TGTGCCAGCAGCCCCCCCTCGAACTCTGGGGCCAACGTCCTGACTTTC
NA NA TRBJ2-3 TRBV5-1 CASSFSTDTQYF TGCGCCAGCAGCTTTAGCACAGATACGCAGTATTTT
NA once TRBJ2-2 TRBV6-6 CASSYSGGIDTGELFF TGTGCCAGCAGTTACTCGGGAGGTATTGACACCGGGGAGCTGTTTTTT
TRBD1 many TRBJ1-2 TRBV6-5 CASRDRGIENYGYTF TGTGCCAGCAGGGACAGGGGAATAGAGAACTATGGCTACACCTTC
NA NA TRBJ2-5 TRBV4-1 CASSQVPGTAQETQYF TGCGCCAGCAGCCAAGTCCCCGGGACTGCGCAAGAGACCCAGTACTTC
NA NA TRBJ2-5 TRBV7-9 CASTRGGRETQYF TGTGCCAGCACCCGAGGGGGAAGGGAGACCCAGTACTTC
TRBD2 few TRBJ2-5 TRBV11-2 CASRRGGGPQETQYF TGTGCCAGCAGACGCGGGGGTGGGCCCCAAGAGACCCAGTACTTC
TRBD1 NA TRBJ1-2 TRBV7-8 CASSSRDSSYGYTF TGTGCCAGCAGCTCGAGGGACAGCAGCTATGGCTACACCTTC
TRBD1 NA TRBJ1-1 TRBV6-4 CASSRTGSTEAFF TGTGCCAGCAGTAGGACAGGGAGTACTGAAGCTTTCTTT
TRBD2 NA TRBJ2-1 TRBV7-3 CATKLGTSSGEQFF TGTGCCACCAAACTAGGGACTAGCTCAGGTGAGCAGTTCTTC
NA NA TRBJ1-2 TRBV4-3 CASSQEFRQGYGYTF TGCGCCAGCAGCCAAGAATTTCGGCAGGGCTATGGCTACACCTTC
NA many TRBJ2-2 TRBV7-2 CASRNTGELFF TGTGCCAGCAGGAACACCGGGGAGCTGTTTTTT
TRBD1 NA TRBJ2-5 TRBV18 CASSRGQYQETQYF TGTGCCAGCTCCCGGGGACAGTATCAAGAGACCCAGTACTTC
NA NA TRBJ1-5 TRBV27 CASSLGQKQPQHF TGTGCCAGCAGCTTAGGACAGAAACAGCCCCAGCATTTT
NA once TRBJ2-3 TRBV29-1 CSVESDSDTQYF TGCAGCGTTGAGTCGGATTCAGATACGCAGTATTTT
TRBD1 NA TRBJ1-6 TRBV2 CASSLTGVHNSPLHF TGTGCCAGCAGCTTAACAGGGGTACATAATTCACCCCTCCACTTT
NA NA TRBJ2-7 TRBV5-1 CASSLGQSGEQYF TGCGCCAGCAGCTTAGGACAGTCCGGCGAGCAGTACTTC
TRBD1 NA TRBJ2-5 TRBV18 CASSLTGGAETQYF TGTGCCAGCTCACTTACAGGGGGTGCGGAGACCCAGTACTTC
NA NA TRBJ2-7 TRBV18 CASSETSYEQYF TGTGCCAGCTCAGAGACTTCCTACGAGCAGTACTTC
NA NA TRBJ2-7 TRBV7-9 CASSRDIVSGEQYF TGTGCCAGCAGCCGGGACATAGTAAGCGGCGAGCAGTACTTC
NA NA TRBJ2-5 TRBV28 CASIQGREETQYF TGTGCCAGCATTCAGGGGCGGGAGGAGACCCAGTACTTC
TRBD2 NA TRBJ2-1 TRBV28 CASSPGTNNEQFF TGTGCCAGCAGTCCGGGGACTAACAATGAGCAGTTCTTC
NA NA TRBJ1-1 TRBV5-1 CASSLDGMNTEAFF TGCGCCAGCAGCTTGGACGGTATGAACACTGAAGCTTTCTTT
NA NA TRBJ1-1 TRBV6-1 CASSPLAGPTEAFF TGTGCCAGCAGTCCCCTGGCAGGGCCCACTGAAGCTTTCTTT
NA NA TRBJ2-5 TRBV18 CASSRENFQETQYF TGTGCCAGCTCCCGAGAAAACTTCCAAGAGACCCAGTACTTC
TRBD1 NA TRBJ1-1 TRBV29-1 CSVDIQGARNTEAFF TGCAGCGTCGACATACAGGGGGCGCGGAACACTGAAGCTTTCTTT
TRBD2 NA TRBJ2-1 TRBV18 CASSPSGLAGVYNEQFF TGTGCCAGCTCACCCTCAGGACTAGCGGGGGTCTACAATGAGCAGTTCTTC
NA few TRBJ1-1 TRBV28 CASSRDRRNTEAFF TGTGCCAGCAGCCGGGACCGAAGGAACACTGAAGCTTTCTTT
NA NA TRBJ2-3 TRBV5-1 CASSARSPSTDTQYF TGCGCCAGCAGCGCGCGGAGCCCTAGCACAGATACGCAGTATTTT
NA NA TRBJ1-2 TRBV6-6 CASSTGVGGYGYTF TGTGCCAGCAGTACGGGTGTCGGGGGCTATGGCTACACCTTC
NA NA TRBJ1-1 TRBV5-3 CARETPHDRITEAFF TGTGCCCGAGAGACTCCACACGACAGGATCACTGAAGCTTTCTTT
NA once TRBJ2-1 TRBV6-6 CASSGLGDEQFF TGTGCCAGCAGCGGACTGGGGGATGAGCAGTTCTTC
TRBD2 NA TRBJ2-2 TRBV10-3 CAISEVGAGGPSGSLTGELFF TGTGCCATCAGTGAGGTAGGAGCGGGAGGCCCCTCTGGGTCCCTGACCGGGGAGCTGTTTTTT
NA NA TRBJ2-7 TRBV5-6 CASFPGHLPREQYF TGTGCCAGCTTTCCGGGACACCTCCCTCGAGAGCAGTACTTC
TRBD1 once TRBJ2-3 TRBV11-3 CASSLGQGRADTQYF TGTGCCAGCAGCCTAGGACAGGGTCGGGCGGATACGCAGTATTTT
TRBD1 NA TRBJ1-5 TRBV6-1 CASRDRDSQPQHF TGTGCCAGCCGGGACAGGGACTCTCAGCCCCAGCATTTT
NA NA TRBJ2-1 TRBV7-2 CASSLLDLYNEQFF TGTGCCAGCAGCTTGTTGGACCTATACAATGAGCAGTTCTTC
NA NA TRBJ2-3 TRBV2 CASSLSTDTQYF TGTGCCAGCAGTCTCAGCACAGATACGCAGTATTTT
TRBD1 NA TRBJ1-2 TRBV5-4 CASSLAKGQGALGYTF TGTGCCAGCAGCTTGGCTAAAGGACAGGGGGCCTTGGGCTACACCTTC
NA NA TRBJ2-7 TRBV7-9 CASSHLGIPEQYF TGTGCCAGCAGCCACCTTGGGATCCCCGAGCAGTACTTC
TRBD1 once TRBJ2-4 TRBV11-2 CASSPQQGGSKNIQYF TGTGCCAGCAGCCCCCAACAGGGGGGTTCCAAAAACATTCAGTACTTC
TRBD1 NA TRBJ1-2 TRBV28 CALASGGNYGYTF TGTGCCTTGGCGTCAGGGGGAAATTATGGCTACACCTTC